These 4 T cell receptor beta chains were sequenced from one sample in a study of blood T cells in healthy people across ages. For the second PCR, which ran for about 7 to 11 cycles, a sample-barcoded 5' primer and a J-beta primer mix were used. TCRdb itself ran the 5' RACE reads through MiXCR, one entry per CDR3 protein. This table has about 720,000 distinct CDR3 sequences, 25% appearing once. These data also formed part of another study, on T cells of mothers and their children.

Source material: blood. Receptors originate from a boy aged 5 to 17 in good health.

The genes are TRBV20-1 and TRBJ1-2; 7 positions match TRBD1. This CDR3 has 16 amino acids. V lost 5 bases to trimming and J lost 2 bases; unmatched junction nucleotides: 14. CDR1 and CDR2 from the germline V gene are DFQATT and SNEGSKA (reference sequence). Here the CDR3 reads CSAALSWGQFNYGYTF. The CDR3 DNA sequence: TGCAGTGCTGCCCTGTCATGGGGACAGTTCAACTATGGCTACACCTTC.

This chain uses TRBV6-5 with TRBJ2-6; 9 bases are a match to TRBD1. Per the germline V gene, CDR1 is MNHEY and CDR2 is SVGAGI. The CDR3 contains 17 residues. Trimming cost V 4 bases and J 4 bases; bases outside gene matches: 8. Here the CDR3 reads CASSLQGAHSGANVLTF. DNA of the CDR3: TGTGCCAGCAGTTTACAGGGGGCGCATTCCGGGGCCAACGTCCTGACTTTC.

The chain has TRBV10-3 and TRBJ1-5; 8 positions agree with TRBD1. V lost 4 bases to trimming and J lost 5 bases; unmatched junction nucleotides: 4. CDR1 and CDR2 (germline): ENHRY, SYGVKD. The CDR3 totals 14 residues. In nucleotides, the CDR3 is TGTGCCATCAGTGGGACAGGGCGCGATCAGCCCCAGCATTTT. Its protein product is CAISGTGRDQPQHF.

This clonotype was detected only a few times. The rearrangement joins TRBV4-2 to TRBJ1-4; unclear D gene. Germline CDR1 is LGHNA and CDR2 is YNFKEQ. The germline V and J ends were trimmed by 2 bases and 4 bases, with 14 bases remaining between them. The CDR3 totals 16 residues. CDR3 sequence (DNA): TGTGCCAGCAGCCAACGTCTTACAGCACGTAATGAAAAACTGTTTTTT. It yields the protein CASSQRLTARNEKLFF.